These 14 T cell receptor beta chains share one sample of origin, sequenced in a study of T cells in women clearing cervical HPV infection. Libraries were prepared by immunoSEQ multiplex PCR; TCRdb keeps only in-frame clonotypes and omits some of them. The table for this sample gives around 48,000 clones. Specimen: blood buffy coat. Every receptor here comes from a woman aged 18 to 75 with a cervical HPV16 infection that either progressed to CIN3+ or cleared (not recorded which).

A remark on this clone: The CDR3 extends 3 residues past the end of the read, so its final part is completed from the germline J gene. The chain couples TRBV6-4 to TRBJ1-6; 11 bases align to TRBD1. This CDR3 has 15 amino acids. Unmatched junction bases numbered 6, after V lost 6 bases and J lost 8 bases. Germline lookup yields CDR1 MRHNA and CDR2 SNTAGT. CDR3 sequence reads: CASSLGQGAYSPLHF. Partial CDR3 DNA: TGTGCCAGCAGCCTTGGACAGGGGGCGTATTCACCC.

A note on this clone: The CDR3 end lies 3 residues beyond the end of the read and is filled in from the germline J gene. The chain employs TRBV5-1 and TRBJ2-7; the match to TRBD2 covers 8 bases. Germline trimming cut 4 bases from V and 6 bases from J; bases unmatched to any gene: 3. The CDR3 is 12 amino acids. Germline CDR1 reads SGHRS; CDR2 reads YFSETQ. The CDR3: CASSPTSAEQYF. CDR3 DNA (partial): TGCGCCAGCAGCCCGACTAGCGCCGAG.

In the case of this clone: The CDR3 goes on 3 residues after the read ends, and that part is filled in from the germline J gene. V and J are TRBV2 and TRBJ2-7, with 7 positions matching TRBD1. CDR1 and CDR2 from the germline V gene are SNHLY and FYNNEI. CDR3 size: 16 residues. V gave up 8 bases and J gave up 2 bases; unmatched junction bases: 15. The covered CDR3 bases are TGTGCCAGCCTCGACGGGAAGGGGGCTATAACCTACGAG. It specifies CASLDGKGAITYE. The full CDR3 protein is CASLDGKGAITYEQYF.

A remark on this clone: With the read ending 3 residues before the CDR3 end, the germline J gene is used to fill in that end. This chain connects TRBV18 to TRBJ1-2; TRBD1 is a possible D gene (5 bases). CDR3 size: 13 residues. Trimming took off 3 bases at V and 7 bases at J, with 12 bases between the two ends. The germline V gene encodes CDR1 KGHSH and CDR2 LQKENI. The covered CDR3 bases are TGTGCCAGCTCACCGACAGAAGATCTTGGC. Translation gives CASSPTEDLG. The CDR3 in its entirety is CASSPTEDLGYTF.

Concerning this clone: The read ends 3 residues shy of where the CDR3 ends; the end is completed using the germline J gene. The chain combines TRBV6-8 with TRBJ2-3; D is perhaps TRBD2 (6 bases). Germline V gives CDR1 MNHGY, CDR2 SAAAGT. The CDR3 has 14 residues. Trimming took off 7 bases at V and 2 bases at J, with 13 bases between the two ends. The sequenced CDR3 bases are TGTGCCAGCACCCCAAGACTAGACACAGATACG. Protein: CASTPRLDTDT. From start to end, the CDR3 is CASTPRLDTDTQYF.

The DNA read from the CDR3 is TGTGCCAGCAGCCGAATCTACAACACTGAA. Translation gives CASSRIYNTE. The CDR3 in full is CASSRIYNTEAFF. The chain joins TRBV5-6 to TRBJ1-1; D remains ambiguous. The sequenced fragment ends 3 residues before the CDR3 boundary, so the rest is inferred from the germline J gene. Germline assignment: CDR1 SGHDT and CDR2 YYEEEE. This CDR3 has 13 amino acids. V dropped 4 bases and J dropped 2 bases, with 9 bases sitting between them.

A remark on this clone: The observed sequence ends 3 residues before the CDR3 terminus, with the missing tail filled in from the germline J gene. The chain carries TRBV7-9 and TRBJ2-7; 8 positions match TRBD1. The CDR3 runs 15 residues. Germline assignment: CDR1 SEHNR and CDR2 FQNEAQ (reference sequence). J lost 1 base, V lost 4 bases, and 6 bases had no gene match. The CDR3 sequence is CASSSGGQVSYEQYF. Incomplete CDR3 DNA: TGTGCCAGCAGCTCTGGGGGACAGGTGTCCTACGAG.

Regarding this clone: Read coverage stops 3 residues before the CDR3 terminus; the germline J gene supplies the remainder. This chain connects TRBV29-1 to TRBJ2-5, with a weak D call TRBD2 (7 bases). CDR3 size: 17 residues. V lost 2 bases and J 3 bases, leaving 22 bases between the germline ends. From germline, CDR1 is SQVTM and CDR2 ANQGSEA. The sequenced CDR3 bases are TGCAGCGTTGAATTTGGGGTTCGGGGGGCGTACAAAGAGACC. Encoded protein: CSVEFGVRGAYKET. The CDR3 in its entirety is CSVEFGVRGAYKETQYF.

On this clone: The read comes to an end 3 residues before the CDR3 does, leaving the germline J gene to fill in the end. The chain joins TRBV20-1 to TRBJ1-2; D is possibly TRBD1 (5 bases). Germline loops: CDR1 DFQATT, CDR2 SNEGSKA (reference sequence). This CDR3 comprises 12 residues. V lost 6 bases, J lost 3 bases, and 11 bases lay in between. The sequenced CDR3 bases are TGCAGTGCCGAGGGCAGGGACTATGGC. It codes for CSAEGRDYG. The complete CDR3 protein is CSAEGRDYGYTF.

Notes on this clone: The read falls 3 residues short of the CDR3 end, and the missing part is taken from the germline J gene. The chain joins TRBV7-9 to TRBJ1-6; D possibly corresponds to TRBD1 (5 bases). V gave up 3 bases and J gave up 5 bases, with 11 bases separating them. This CDR3 is built from 15 residues. Germline V CDR1 and CDR2: SEHNR, FQNEAQ (reference sequence). The part of the CDR3 DNA that was read is TGTGCCAGCAGCTTCGGCAGGGTGGATAATTCACCC. It is translated as CASSFGRVDNSP. The entire CDR3 protein reads CASSFGRVDNSPLHF.

Of note for this clone: Coverage ceases 3 residues before the CDR3 finishes, and the germline J gene fills in the end. The V and J genes are TRBV5-1 and TRBJ2-3, with TRBD2 matching 11 bases. The CDR3 runs to 15 residues. CDR1 is SGHRS, CDR2 YFSETQ, per germline. Losses at the gene ends were 1 base for V and 7 bases for J; bases not matched to a gene: 5. CDR3 DNA, as far as it was read: TGCGCCAGCAGCTTGACCACTAGCGGGGGTAATACG. This codes for CASSLTTSGGNT. The CDR3 in its entirety is CASSLTTSGGNTQYF.

As concerns this clone: The read terminates 3 residues ahead of where the CDR3 ends, so the germline J gene completes it. The chain links TRBV6-1 to TRBJ1-1; D unclear. The CDR3 loop spans 15 amino acids. The V gene lost 1 base and the J gene lost 4 bases, with 13 bases spanning the gap. Looked up from germline, CDR1 is MNHNS and CDR2 is SASEGT. CDR3 loop: CASSEGVVQGTEAFF. The CDR3 bases that were read are TGTGCCAGCAGTGAAGGAGTGGTCCAAGGCACTGAA.

Comment on this clone: The read stops 3 residues short of the end of the CDR3; the missing end is completed from the germline J gene. The rearrangement uses TRBV2 and TRBJ2-1; weak D call: TRBD2 (6 bases). Trimming pared 6 bases from V and 0 bases from J, leaving 12 bases between. CDR1 is SNHLY, CDR2 FYNNEI, per germline. The CDR3 contains 15 residues. CDR3 DNA, as far as it was read: TGTGCCAGCAGCCTTAGCGGTCGCTCCTACAATGAG. Residues: CASSLSGRSYNE. The whole CDR3 reads CASSLSGRSYNEQFF.

The sequenced CDR3 bases are TGTGCCAGCAGCCCTCGGACAGGAGACAATGAG. Residues: CASSPRTGDNE. The full CDR3 reads CASSPRTGDNEQFF. This chain links TRBV5-4 with TRBJ2-1; 7 bases agree with TRBD1. The CDR3 end lies 3 residues beyond the end of the read and is filled in from the germline J gene. The CDR3 spans 14 residues. Trimming took 4 bases from V and 5 from J; bases not matched to a gene: 6. The germline CDR1 and CDR2 sequences are SGHNT and YYREEE (reference sequence).